This T cell receptor (beta chain) originates from a study of persistence of HIV-infected CD4 T cells (dated by TCRdb to about 2020). About the investigation overall: The median time participants had been on suppressive ART was approximately eight years. Cross-participant TCR cluster analysis included 8 or 9 participants for CMV and six or seven participants for Gag. Apart from a couple of participants who underwent leukapheresis at a single time point, peripheral blood samples of up to about 180 mL were collected from participants at multiple time points. Proviral sequencing was used to assess clonality among infected cells, whereas TCRbeta sequencing gauged the clonality of all cells within each sorted population. CMV- and HIV-1 Gag-responding CD4+ T cells were isolated from ART-treated individuals so that antigen-driven clonal expansion of HIV-1-infected cells could be examined. Anti-CD3/anti-CD28 stimulation activated a higher proportion of cells, with a lower memory fraction, than antigen stimulation. The study at large found these results: Bulk TCR analyses could not be restricted to the rare CMV-responding cells that actually carried HIV-1 proviruses. Only a small number of individuals took part in the study, and the range of antigens tested was limited. Significantly lower TCRbeta richness was observed in CMV- and Gag-responding cells than in anti-CD3/anti-CD28-responding cells, and higher oligoclonality was observed in CMV-responding cells than in CD3/CD28-stimulated and Gag-responding cells. Within the same sorted populations, how oligoclonal the TCRs were correlated with how oligoclonal the proviruses were. Antigen-responding cells were enriched for degenerate expanded CDR3beta sequences, which suggests convergent selection of CD4+ responses to CMV and Gag.

Interpreted using the paper, the treatment or condition label stands for: suppressive antiretroviral therapy. Cells were stimulated with anti-CD3/anti-CD28 magnetic beads as a nonspecific positive control representing the CD4+ T cell repertoire. Responding CD4+ T cells were sorted on the basis of upregulation of both CD40 ligand and CD69. HIV-1-infected adults in whom suppressive ART had been started during chronic infection were enrolled as participants. For at least 4 years, participants had undetectable plasma HIV-1 RNA, below 50 copies/mL. To be included, participants needed a CD4+ T cell count above 400 cells/uL and a positive CMV serology. Before stimulation, PBMCs were isolated using density centrifugation and then depleted of CD8+ T cells. For approximately 20 hours, the CD8-depleted PBMCs were stimulated with anti-CD28/CD49d costimulation, a CD40-blocking antibody, and enfuvirtide to prevent new infections. Cell sorting was done on a Beckman Coulter MoFlo Legacy or XDP sorter, and dead cells were excluded with propidium iodide. For samples with more than one million cells, genomic DNA was extracted with the QIAamp DNA Mini Kit, and for all other samples the Quick-DNA Microprep Kit was used.

Concerning this clone: Its target antigen remains unknown. No quality values exist for individual bases; no much larger clone is one base distant.

Reading from cysteine to phenylalanine, the CDR3 counts 11 amino acids. The retained sequence is limited to the CDR3, 33 bases, with the frame set at the first base. The junction carries 5 bases between V and J, which are trimmed by 1 base and 10 bases respectively. The immunoSEQ hsTCRB assay version 4 in survey mode was used to sequence TCRbeta repertoires from genomic DNA. For TCRbeta sequencing, genomic DNA was diluted to about 10 ng/uL, with up to about 1 ug used per sample. Processing in the source paper ran as follows. Analysis of the TCRbeta data was done in ImmunoSeq Analyzer 3.0, and diversity was computed on productive nucleotide rearrangements. Using the Immunarch R package, lower-bound TCR diversity was estimated with the improved Chao index and clonality was estimated with the Gini coefficient. Nucleotide rearrangements that differed but encoded the same CDR3beta amino acid sequence were counted as separate clonotypes. Differential abundance analysis identified TCRbeta sequences significantly enriched in antigen-responding cells relative to anti-CD3/anti-CD28-activated cells. TCRs were clustered by predicted peptide-MHC specificity with GLIPH2, both within individual participants and across merged participant data sets. Drawn from immuneACCESS, this table holds only the in-frame rearrangements with V and J called that TCRdb kept. Clones are partly lost; checked studies trace under half to an unresolved V gene and leave the rest unexplained. V and J calls and clone size follow that table, whereas D and trimming were derived from the DNA. The sample contains roughly 43,000 clones, around 92% of them found a single time. 0.85% to 1.3% of the sample belongs to the ten largest clones.

The chain was built from TRBV12-3 or TRBV12-4 and TRBJ2-1; no confident D gene assignment can be made. The specimen was CD4+ T cells sorted from PBMCs after roughly 17-hour stimulation, collected from a patient who received antiretroviral therapy. The cell subset or site label for this specimen denotes: CD40L+CD69+ CD4 T cells responding to anti-CD3/anti-CD28 beads, representing the overall repertoire. The clonotype was recovered from an adult man with HIV who was CMV-seropositive. The nucleotides are TGTGCCAGCAGTTTAGGCAGCGAGCAGTTCTTC. Translated, this is CASSLGSEQFF.